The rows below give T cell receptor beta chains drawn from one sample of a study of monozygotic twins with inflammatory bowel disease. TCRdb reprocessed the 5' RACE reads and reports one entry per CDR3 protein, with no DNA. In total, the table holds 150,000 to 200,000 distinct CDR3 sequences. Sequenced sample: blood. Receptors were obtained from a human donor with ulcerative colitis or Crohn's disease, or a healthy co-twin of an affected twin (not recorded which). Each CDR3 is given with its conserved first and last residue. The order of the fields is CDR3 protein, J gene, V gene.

CDR3: CASSQNLSPGELFF
J: TRBJ2-2
V: TRBV14

CDR3: CSASKPGLTTEQYF
J: TRBJ2-7
V: TRBV20-1

CDR3: CASSKGHSLGMNTEAFF
J: TRBJ1-1
V: TRBV7-9

CDR3: CASRARMNQPQHF
J: TRBJ1-5
V: TRBV7-8

CDR3: CASSLGRTHQETQYF
J: TRBJ2-5
V: TRBV13

CDR3: CASSLEAGRETQYF
J: TRBJ2-5
V: TRBV7-2

CDR3: CATRKGNYGYTF
J: TRBJ1-2
V: TRBV10-3

CDR3: CASSRPRRQGLFTEAFF
J: TRBJ1-1
V: TRBV14

CDR3: CASSLRDTIYF
J: TRBJ1-3
V: TRBV7-6

CDR3: CASSFSSGGFGYTF
J: TRBJ1-2
V: TRBV12-3/TRBV12-4

CDR3: CSGVQGLNQPQHF
J: TRBJ1-5
V: TRBV20-1

CDR3: CASSYLQGARGETQYF
J: TRBJ2-5
V: TRBV6-5

CDR3: CASSLDGWTSSNQPQHF
J: TRBJ1-5
V: TRBV5-1

CDR3: CASSQGRGPTEAFF
J: TRBJ1-1
V: TRBV4-1

CDR3: CAISDPGGLTYNEQFF
J: TRBJ2-1
V: TRBV10-3

CDR3: CASSLVPLILEQGAYQPQHF
J: TRBJ1-5
V: TRBV7-8

CDR3: CATSLWQRETLGNEQFF
J: TRBJ2-1
V: TRBV5-1